This record covers a single T cell receptor (beta chain). Its specificity is unknown. The sample comes from a study of identifying expanded T cells in peripheral blood. The study, taken as a whole, reports: Technical replicates showed roughly 1.2 changed clones; roughly two weeks about 16.4; four weeks 19. Across healthy donors, higher total template counts meant significantly greater roughly 2-week count variance.

The V gene end was trimmed by 1 base and the J gene end by 5 bases; junction bases not matched to a gene: 3. The length of the CDR3 is 13 residues. Germline loops: CDR1 SGHKS, CDR2 YYEKEE (reference sequence). The assay was immunoSEQ multiplex PCR, and TCRdb's table has in-frame clones only and misses some. The sample has some 78,000 clones, around 83% seen once. This TCR derives from a person between 18 and 75 years old in good health. Sequenced input: blood. The chain employs TRBV5-5 and TRBJ2-7; the match to TRBD1 covers 7 bases. CDR3 DNA sequence: TGTGCCAGCAGCTTGACAGGGGAACACGAGCAGTACTTC. Protein: CASSLTGEHEQYF.